The 30 T cell receptor beta chains given below trace back to one sample, sequenced in a study of T cells after yellow fever vaccination. TCRdb processed the 5' RACE reads anew with MiXCR; each CDR3 protein has one entry. The profile shows a few hundred thousand distinct CDR3 sequences, around 6.8% of them singletons. Sequences were derived from PBMCs, sampled about 41 days after the first yellow fever vaccination. These receptors all come from a man younger than 35 who received the YFV17D yellow fever vaccine.

Only a few counts were recorded for this clonotype. This chain uses TRBV20-1 with TRBJ1-2; possibly TRBD1 for D (5 bases). This CDR3 is built from 13 residues. Germline V lookup: CDR1 DFQATT, CDR2 SNEGSKA (reference sequence). Deletions cut 4 bases from V and 0 bases from J, with 9 bases between. The CDR3: CSATGTSNYGYTF. The CDR3 DNA sequence: TGCAGTGCTACGGGGACCTCTAACTATGGCTACACCTTC.

The J gene is TRBJ2-4, the V gene TRBV19; D gene unclear. V lost 3 bases and J 6 bases, leaving 9 bases between the germline ends. This CDR3 spans 13 amino acids. Germline V gene data show CDR1 as LNHDA and CDR2 as SQIVND (reference sequence). CDR3 protein: CASSISVGNIQYF. As DNA, the CDR3 is TGTGCCAGTAGTATTTCCGTGGGAAACATTCAGTACTTC.

This clonotype was observed a handful of times. This chain joins TRBV5-4 and TRBJ1-5; no reliable D call. Per germline, CDR1 SGHNT and CDR2 YYREEE (reference sequence). V was shortened by 4 bases and J by 6 bases, with 17 bases between the two germline ends. The length of the CDR3 is 15 residues. This CDR3 reads CASSPDPGIRQPQHF. DNA of the CDR3: TGTGCCAGCAGCCCGGATCCCGGAATCCGTCAGCCCCAGCATTTT.

V is TRBV4-2 and J is TRBJ2-5, with 8 bases aligning to TRBD1. The junction had 5 bases not matched to a gene; V was cut back by 3 bases and J by 2 bases. The CDR3 runs 15 residues. The V gene's germline CDR1 is LGHNA and CDR2 YNFKEQ. The CDR3 coding sequence is TGTGCCAGCAGCCAGGGAAGACAGGGGCAAGAGACCCAGTACTTC. It translates to CASSQGRQGQETQYF.

The genes are TRBV29-1 and TRBJ2-5; 8 bases are a match to TRBD1. This CDR3 spans 12 amino acids. Looked up from germline, CDR1 is SQVTM and CDR2 is ANQGSEA. The J segment lost 5 bases and the V segment lost 7 bases, leaving 6 bases of the junction unmatched. CDR3: CSADRAGETQYF. CDR3 bases: TGCAGCGCGGACAGGGCGGGGGAGACCCAGTACTTC.

This clonotype was seen a handful of times. The chain combines TRBV15 with TRBJ2-7; D might be TRBD1 (6 bases). Germline assignment: CDR1 LNHNV and CDR2 YYDKDF (reference sequence). The CDR3 runs to 15 residues. V was shortened by 1 base and J by 3 bases, with 13 bases between the two germline ends. For the CDR3, the DNA is TGTGCCACCAGCAGAGGAACGGAAGGGGGCTACGAGCAGTACTTC. Encoded protein: CATSRGTEGGYEQYF.

The count of this clonotype is one. The germline gene is not matched at one end of the junction; a read error may be the cause. The chain recombines TRBV20-1 with TRBJ2-2; 14 nucleotides agree with TRBD2. CDR1 and CDR2 (germline): DFQATT, SNEGSKA (reference sequence). The CDR3 has 18 residues. CDR3 loop: CCARYSGTSGGNTGELFF. The DNA for the CDR3 is TGCTGTGCTAGATACTCCGGGACTAGCGGGGGAAACACCGGGGAGCTGTTTTTT.

This clonotype appeared many times. The CDR3: CASSPHGGPIAETQYF. CDR3 in DNA: TGTGCCAGCAGCCCCCATGGAGGACCCATCGCAGAGACCCAGTACTTC. This rearrangement joins TRBV7-8 to TRBJ2-5; D may be TRBD2 (5 bases). The germline V gene has CDR1 SGHVS and CDR2 FQNEAQ. Deletions cut 5 bases from V and 4 bases from J, with 20 bases between. The CDR3 sequence is 16 residues long.

The CDR3 is CASSIPWSYEQYF. The DNA of the CDR3 is TGTGCCAGCTCCATTCCGTGGTCCTACGAGCAGTACTTC. The chain couples TRBV6-2 or TRBV6-3 to TRBJ2-7; D gene ambiguous. Germline values: CDR1 MNHEY, CDR2 SVGEGT. V dropped 8 bases and J dropped 1 base, with 12 bases sitting between them. The CDR3 runs 13 residues.

This clonotype was recorded at least ten times. The chain couples TRBV7-8 to TRBJ2-3; the match to TRBD1 covers 7 bases. The germline gives CDR1 SGHVS, CDR2 FQNEAQ. The V and J ends lost 1 base and 4 bases, in that order; junction bases with no gene match: 11. This CDR3 has 17 residues. The DNA for the CDR3 is TGTGCCAGCAGCTTAGAGTTACAGGGGTCTGGGTCAGATACGCAGTATTTT. It specifies CASSLELQGSGSDTQYF.

This clonotype was counted many times. The rearrangement links TRBV28 to TRBJ2-7, with D unclear. The V end was cut by 2 bases, the J end by 4 bases, with 9 bases between. The CDR3 totals 13 residues. From germline, CDR1 is MDHEN and CDR2 SYDVKM. CDR3 in amino acids: CASSLPSLYEQYF. DNA of the CDR3: TGTGCCAGCAGTTTACCCAGCTTATACGAGCAGTACTTC.

The chain combines TRBV7-2 with TRBJ2-5, with 12 bases aligning to TRBD1. The CDR3 length is 17 residues. Germline lookup yields CDR1 SGHTA and CDR2 FQGNSA. The J segment lost 3 bases and the V segment lost 9 bases, leaving 14 bases of the junction unmatched. The CDR3: CASTRDRGRSWKETQYF. CDR3 bases: TGTGCCAGTACCCGGGACAGGGGGCGTTCTTGGAAAGAGACCCAGTACTTC.

This clonotype has ten or more counts. V gene TRBV7-2 combines with J gene TRBJ2-3, with 8 bases matching TRBD1. Unmatched junction bases numbered 6, after V lost 10 bases and J lost 3 bases. The length of the CDR3 is 13 residues. CDR1 is SGHTA and CDR2 is FQGNSA in the germline V gene. The CDR3 sequence: CAIGQGGTDTQYF. CDR3 bases: TGTGCCATTGGACAGGGAGGTACAGATACGCAGTATTTT.

Remarks on this clonotype: A read error may explain this, as a much larger clone is one base away. The CDR3 ends on some other residue instead of the conserved phenylalanine or tryptophan, so this is likely a read error. The chain links TRBV9 to TRBJ2-5, with D hard to call. This CDR3 region has 14 residues. V gave up 0 bases and J gave up 1 base, with 7 bases separating them. Germline V gives CDR1 SGDLS, CDR2 YYNGEE. The CDR3 sequence is CASSVGSFQETQYS. The CDR3 bases are TGTGCCAGCAGCGTAGGAAGTTTCCAAGAGACCCAGTACTCC.

This clonotype was recorded many times. The chain is built from TRBV7-9 and TRBJ2-5; D uncertain. CDR1 and CDR2 (germline): SEHNR, FQNEAQ (reference sequence). This CDR3 spans 13 amino acids. V lost 0 bases and J 0 bases, leaving 2 bases between the germline ends. The chain's CDR3 is CASSLAHQETQYF. Written as DNA, the CDR3 is TGTGCCAGCAGCTTAGCCCACCAAGAGACCCAGTACTTC.

This sequence joins TRBV25-1 and TRBJ1-2; a weak D match, TRBD1 (5 bases). The CDR3 totals 15 residues. V was cut by 4 bases and J by 0 bases, with 12 bases left in between. Germline lookup yields CDR1 MGHDK and CDR2 SYGVNS. CDR3 sequence reads: CASSGAGTANYGYTF. The CDR3, as DNA: TGTGCCAGCAGTGGCGCCGGGACGGCTAACTATGGCTACACCTTC.

This clonotype has a handful of counts. The CDR3 loop is CASRQGARGPQHF. CDR3 sequence (DNA): TGTGCCAGCAGACAGGGGGCCCGGGGGCCCCAGCATTTT. The genes are TRBV28 and TRBJ1-5, with 9 bases aligning to TRBD1. With 6 bases clipped from V and 9 bases from J, the junction kept 6 bases outside the gene matches. Germline V gives CDR1 MDHEN, CDR2 SYDVKM. This CDR3 has 13 residues.

This clonotype was counted a few times. The CDR3 loop is CASSQAGGREDTQYF. CDR3 DNA: TGTGCCAGCAGCCAAGCGGGGGGGCGAGAAGATACGCAGTATTTT. The chain uses TRBV5-6 and TRBJ2-3; 10 positions match TRBD2. This CDR3 is 15 amino acids long. Trimming at V came to 4 bases and at J to 5 bases, leaving 7 bases not matched to a gene. Per the germline V gene, CDR1 is SGHDT and CDR2 is YYEEEE.

The sample holds many counts of this clonotype. This sequence joins TRBV7-2 and TRBJ2-3, with 8 bases aligning to TRBD2. CDR3 length: 16 residues. V gave up 5 bases and J gave up 3 bases; unmatched junction bases: 10. Germline V gene lookup returns CDR1 SGHTA and CDR2 FQGNSA. CDR3 nucleotide sequence: TGTGCCAGCAGCCCCCGAGTCCAGCGGGGGACAGATACGCAGTATTTT. Its translation is CASSPRVQRGTDTQYF. Supplemented by reference TRBV7-2 and TRBJ2-3, the full variable domain reads GAGVSQSPSNKVTEKGKDVELRCDPISGHTALYWYRQSLGQGLEFLIYFQGNSAPDKSGLPSDRFSAERTGGSVSTLTIQRTQQEDSAVYLCASSPRVQRGTDTQYFGPGTRLTVL.

The chain joins TRBV7-2 to TRBJ1-6; TRBD1 agrees at 11 bases. Looked up from germline, CDR1 is SGHTA and CDR2 is FQGNSA. V lost 4 bases, J lost 5 bases, and 4 bases stayed unmatched. The CDR3 runs to 16 residues. CDR3 sequence: CASSYGTGGDNSPLHF. The CDR3 region has the DNA TGTGCCAGCAGCTATGGGACAGGGGGGGATAATTCACCCCTCCACTTT.

This clonotype occurred a few times. The rearrangement joins TRBV18 to TRBJ2-7; the D gene is possibly TRBD1 (5 bases). The CDR3 runs to 12 residues. Trimming pared 4 bases from V and 3 bases from J, leaving 7 bases between. The V gene's germline CDR1 is KGHSH and CDR2 LQKENI. The CDR3 is CASSQDNYEQYV. The CDR3 DNA reads as TGTGCCAGCTCACAGGACAACTACGAGCAGTACGTC.

The J gene is TRBJ1-2, the V gene TRBV5-1; TRBD1 might be the D (5 bases). The V end lost 7 bases, the J end lost 0 bases, and 13 bases lay between the germline ends. Germline V lookup: CDR1 SGHRS, CDR2 YFSETQ. The CDR3 is 14 residues long. The CDR3 DNA follows: TGCGCCAGCTCCCCTGGGGGACCTAACTATGGCTACACCTTC. Translated, it gives CASSPGGPNYGYTF.

The table lists this clonotype with a few counts. This chain connects TRBV20-1 to TRBJ2-7; 10 nucleotides match TRBD1. The CDR3 totals 14 residues. After removal of 4 bases from V and 6 bases from J, the junction contained 9 bases not matched to a gene. Germline V CDR1 and CDR2: DFQATT, SNEGSKA (reference sequence). The CDR3 is CSATRTGGHGEQYF. The CDR3 bases are TGCAGTGCTACCCGGACAGGGGGTCACGGCGAGCAGTACTTC.

This clonotype appeared a few times. This rearrangement joins TRBV7-2 to TRBJ2-2; D remains ambiguous. Germline CDR1 and CDR2: SGHTA and FQGNSA. Trimming shortened V by 2 bases and J by 7 bases, and 8 bases separated the two germline ends. This CDR3 region has 13 residues. DNA of the CDR3: TGTGCCAGCAGCTTATCCGGTTTCGGGGAGCTGTTTTTT. Translated, it gives CASSLSGFGELFF.

V gene TRBV3-1 combines with J gene TRBJ1-2; tentative D call: TRBD1 (5 bases). This CDR3 has 20 amino acids. V was shortened by 4 bases and J by 6 bases, with 33 bases between the two germline ends. Germline lookup yields CDR1 LGHDT and CDR2 YNNKEL (reference sequence). The CDR3 sequence: CASSPDLGQVPGPGRHGYTF. CDR3 DNA: TGTGCCAGCAGCCCGGATTTGGGGCAAGTGCCAGGGCCGGGACGGCATGGCTACACCTTC.

This clonotype was seen ten or more times. V gene TRBV7-2 combines with J gene TRBJ1-3; D is undetermined. CDR3 length: 15 residues. Trimming removed 5 bases from V and 5 bases from J, with 16 bases in between. Germline V CDR1 and CDR2: SGHTA, FQGNSA. For the CDR3, the DNA is TGTGCCAGCAGCCCTAGAGGACTTGAAAGAAACACCATATATTTT. Amino acid sequence: CASSPRGLERNTIYF. The full variable domain, with the rest looked up from reference TRBV7-2 and TRBJ1-3, is GAGVSQSPSNKVTEKGKDVELRCDPISGHTALYWYRQSLGQGLEFLIYFQGNSAPDKSGLPSDRFSAERTGGSVSTLTIQRTQQEDSAVYLCASSPRGLERNTIYFGEGSWLTVV.

This clonotype was counted between two and nine times. The chain employs TRBV9 and TRBJ2-3, with D uncertain. The CDR3 is 17 amino acids. CDR1 SGDLS and CDR2 YYNGEE come from the germline V gene. V gave up 0 bases and J gave up 0 bases, with 14 bases separating them. The CDR3, as DNA: TGTGCCAGCAGCGTAGCCCCGGACCCGGAAAGCACAGATACGCAGTATTTT. This translates into CASSVAPDPESTDTQYF.

This clonotype showed up just a few times. The chain employs TRBV10-3 and TRBJ2-1; TRBD1 agrees at 10 bases. Germline CDR1 reads ENHRY; CDR2 reads SYGVKD. The CDR3 consists of 14 residues. V lost 2 bases, J lost 12 bases, and 7 bases stayed unmatched. DNA of the CDR3: TGTGCCATCAGTGAGACGATGACAGGGGGCGTGCAGTTCTTC. Amino acids: CAISETMTGGVQFF.

This clonotype appeared many times. The chain joins TRBV6-1 to TRBJ2-1; the match to TRBD2 covers 9 bases. This CDR3 region has 16 residues. Per the germline V gene, CDR1 is MNHNS and CDR2 is SASEGT. With V trimmed by 6 bases and J by 4 bases, 10 bases remained unmatched. CDR3 protein: CASRSRLAGLYNEQFF. The CDR3 nucleotides are TGTGCCAGCAGATCCCGCCTAGCGGGGCTTTACAATGAGCAGTTCTTC.

The chain links TRBV5-6 to TRBJ1-5; D uncertain. The CDR3 spans 14 residues. Looked up from germline, CDR1 is SGHDT and CDR2 is YYEEEE. Trimming took off 4 bases at V and 3 bases at J, with 11 bases between the two ends. CDR3 sequence (DNA): TGTGCCAGCAGCCAGGACGGAGACAATCAGCCCCAGCATTTT. It yields the protein CASSQDGDNQPQHF.